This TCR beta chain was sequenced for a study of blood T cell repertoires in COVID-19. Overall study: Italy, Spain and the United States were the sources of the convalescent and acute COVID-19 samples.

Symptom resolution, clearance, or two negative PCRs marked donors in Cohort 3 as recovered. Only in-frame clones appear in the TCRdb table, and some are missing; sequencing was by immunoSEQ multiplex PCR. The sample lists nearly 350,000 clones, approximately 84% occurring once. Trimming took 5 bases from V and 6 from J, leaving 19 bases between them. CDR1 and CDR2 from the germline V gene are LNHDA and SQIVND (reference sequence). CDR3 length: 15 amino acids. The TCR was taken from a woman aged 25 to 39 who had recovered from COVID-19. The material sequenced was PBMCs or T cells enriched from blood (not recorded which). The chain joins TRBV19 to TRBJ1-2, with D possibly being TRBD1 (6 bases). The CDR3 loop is CASSPQDSGSHGYTF. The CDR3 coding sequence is TGTGCCAGTAGTCCCCAGGACAGCGGCAGCCATGGCTACACCTTC.